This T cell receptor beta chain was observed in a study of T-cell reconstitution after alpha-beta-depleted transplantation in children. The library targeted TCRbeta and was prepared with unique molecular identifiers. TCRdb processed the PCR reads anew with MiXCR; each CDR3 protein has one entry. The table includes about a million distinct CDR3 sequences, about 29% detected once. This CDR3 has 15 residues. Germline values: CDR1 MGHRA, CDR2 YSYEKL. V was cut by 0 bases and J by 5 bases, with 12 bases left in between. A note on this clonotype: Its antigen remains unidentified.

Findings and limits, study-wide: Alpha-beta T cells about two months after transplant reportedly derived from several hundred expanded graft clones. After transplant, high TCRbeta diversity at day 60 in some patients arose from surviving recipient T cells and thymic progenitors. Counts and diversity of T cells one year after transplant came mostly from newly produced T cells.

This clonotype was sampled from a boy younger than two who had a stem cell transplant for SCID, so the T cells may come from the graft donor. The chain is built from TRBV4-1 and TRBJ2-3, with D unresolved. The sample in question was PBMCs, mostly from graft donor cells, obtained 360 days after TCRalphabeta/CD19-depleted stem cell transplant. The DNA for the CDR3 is TGCGCCAGCAGCCAAGATTCGAGTTCAGGAGATACGCAGTATTTT. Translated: CASSQDSSSGDTQYF.